Following are 12 T cell receptor beta chains from one sample sequenced in a study of blood T cells in healthy people across ages. With a J-beta primer mix and a sample-barcoded 5' primer, a second PCR ran about 6 to 11 cycles. TCRdb reprocessed the 5' RACE reads via MiXCR and lists one record per CDR3 protein. The sample has fewer than 1 million distinct CDR3 sequences, 40% to 50% seen once. Sequenced sample: blood. The origin of the receptors is a man between 60 and 70 years old in good health.

The V and J genes are TRBV7-9 and TRBJ2-1; 10 positions match TRBD2. TRBJ2-7 matches the DNA end more closely, so the J call is doubtful. Germline V gene lookup returns CDR1 SEHNR and CDR2 FQNEAQ (reference sequence). The CDR3 covers 16 residues. CDR3 in amino acids: CASTLNPSGSYNEQYF. CDR3 nucleotides: TGTGCCAGCACCCTTAACCCTAGCGGGAGCTACAATGAGCAGTACTTC.

The gene calls are TRBV28 and TRBJ2-4; TRBD2 agrees at 8 bases. Germline CDR1 MDHEN, CDR2 SYDVKM. The V segment lost 7 bases and the J segment 7 bases; nucleotides outside the gene matches: 6. The length of the CDR3 is 13 residues. For the CDR3, the DNA is TGTGCCAGCACCGCGGGGGGATGGAACATTCAGTACTTC. It encodes CASTAGGWNIQYF.

This clonotype was picked up a small number of times. V gene TRBV7-2 combines with J gene TRBJ2-7, with 9 bases matching TRBD2. V shed 5 bases, J shed 5 bases, and the junction held 7 bases outside the gene matches. Germline V CDR1 and CDR2: SGHTA, FQGNSA. The CDR3 totals 14 residues. CDR3 sequence reads: CASSPGTSRHEQYF. The CDR3 bases are TGTGCCAGCAGCCCCGGGACTAGCCGCCACGAGCAGTACTTC. Drawing the rest from reference TRBV7-2 and TRBJ2-7, the complete variable domain is GAGVSQSPSNKVTEKGKDVELRCDPISGHTALYWYRQSLGQGLEFLIYFQGNSAPDKSGLPSDRFSAERTGGSVSTLTIQRTQQEDSAVYLCASSPGTSRHEQYFGPGTRLTVT.

This clonotype was seen many times. The V call is TRBV4-3, the J call TRBJ2-4, with D hard to call. The V and J ends lost 0 bases and 0 bases respectively, with 12 bases between them. Germline CDR1 LGHNA, CDR2 YSLEER. CDR3 size: 17 residues. For the CDR3, the DNA is TGCGCCAGCAGCCAAGAGTTGGCGCAATTAGCCAAAAACATTCAGTACTTC. Amino acids: CASSQELAQLAKNIQYF.

The J gene is TRBJ2-4, the V gene TRBV27; D uncertain. V lost 5 bases and J 3 bases, leaving 11 bases between the germline ends. CDR3 length: 14 residues. Germline CDR1 is MNHEY and CDR2 is SMNVEV (reference sequence). CDR3 nucleotide sequence: TGTGCCAGCAGTCAAAGGACGGACAAAAACATTCAGTACTTC. It yields the protein CASSQRTDKNIQYF.

This clonotype showed up many times. The V and J genes are TRBV20-1 and TRBJ2-5; 7 bases fit TRBD1. Germline CDR1 DFQATT, CDR2 SNEGSKA (reference sequence). This CDR3 has 13 residues. Trimming cost V 3 bases and J 3 bases; bases outside gene matches: 4. Here the CDR3 DNA reads TGCAGTGCTAGCCGACAGGGCAAAGAGACCCAGTACTTC. It yields the protein CSASRQGKETQYF.

This clonotype was found a few times. CDR3 protein: CSARGRTANQPQHF. The CDR3 region has the DNA TGCAGTGCTAGGGGGCGGACAGCGAATCAGCCCCAGCATTTT. The rearrangement joins TRBV20-1 to TRBJ1-5; D is possibly TRBD1 (6 bases). Per the germline V gene, CDR1 is DFQATT and CDR2 is SNEGSKA (reference sequence). The CDR3 has 14 amino acids. The V gene lost 3 bases and the J gene lost 4 bases, with 13 bases spanning the gap.

The gene calls are TRBV19 and TRBJ2-3; D possibly uses TRBD1 or TRBD2 (6 bases each). Looked up from germline, CDR1 is LNHDA and CDR2 is SQIVND (reference sequence). CDR3 size: 13 residues. V was cut by 0 bases and J by 8 bases, with 9 bases left in between. The CDR3 loop is CASSIEGGGTQYF. The CDR3 DNA reads as TGTGCCAGTAGTATAGAAGGAGGGGGTACGCAGTATTTT.

In its sample, this clonotype was seen once. Its ends do not fully match the called genes, so a read error is possible. The chain is built from TRBV20-1 and TRBJ2-1; 10 bases fit TRBD2. Germline values: CDR1 DFQATT, CDR2 SNEGSKA (reference sequence). The CDR3 consists of 16 residues. CDR3 sequence reads: CSARDSAGGAHNEQFF. The DNA for the CDR3 is TGCAGCGCTAGAGATTCAGCGGGGGGGGCCCACAATGAGCAGTTCTTC.

This clonotype was seen a handful of times. The CDR3 here is CASKQGFPDTQYF. DNA of the CDR3: TGTGCCAGCAAACAGGGGTTCCCAGATACGCAGTATTTT. This rearrangement joins TRBV6-2 or TRBV6-3 to TRBJ2-3; TRBD1 agrees at 7 bases. The CDR3 loop spans 13 amino acids. Trimming took 7 bases from V and 4 from J; bases not matched to a gene: 5. CDR1 is MNHEY and CDR2 is SVGEGT in the germline V gene.

J is TRBJ1-2 and V is TRBV24-1; D is uncertain. The CDR3 has 12 residues. V dropped 9 bases and J dropped 2 bases, with 9 bases sitting between them. The germline V gene has CDR1 KGHDR and CDR2 SFDVKD. The CDR3 loop is CATSGKNYGYTF. CDR3 nucleotides: TGTGCCACCTCTGGGAAGAACTATGGCTACACCTTC.

This clonotype was seen more than once but under ten times. The V and J genes are TRBV4-3 and TRBJ2-5, with TRBD1 matching 10 bases. The length of the CDR3 is 15 residues. V shed 5 bases, J shed 4 bases, and the junction held 7 bases outside the gene matches. CDR1 and CDR2 (germline): LGHNA, YSLEER. The CDR3 sequence: CASSAGQGLGETQYF. CDR3 in DNA: TGCGCCAGCAGCGCGGGACAGGGGCTGGGAGAGACCCAGTACTTC.